These T cell receptor beta chains were read from a single sample in a study of sequential checkpoint blockade in melanoma. The repertoire was sequenced with immunoSEQ multiplex PCR; TCRdb's copy has only in-frame clones and lacks some. The repertoire holds 15,000 to 20,000 clones, 74% seen once, with roughly 35% in the top ten. The sequencing used CD8+ T cells sorted from blood (inferred from file names), collected from a patient given nivolumab and ipilimumab in sequence. These receptors were taken from a human donor with melanoma. Each CDR3 is given with its conserved first and last residue. D genes are given only for firm matches. The size entry is marked missing in some rows and otherwise reads once, few, many or a size class.

CDR3nt: TGCGCCAGCAGTGAGTCGCAGGTCGGCGAGCAGTACTTC; CDR3aa: CASSESQVGEQYF; d_gene: -; abundance: -; v_gene: TRBV10-2; j_gene: TRBJ2-7
CDR3nt: TGTGCCAGCAGGGGGAGAGACTATGGCTACACCTTC; CDR3aa: CASRGRDYGYTF; d_gene: -; abundance: -; v_gene: TRBV14; j_gene: TRBJ1-2
CDR3nt: TGTGCCAGCAGCTTAGGCGGCGGGGATAATGAGCAGTTCTTC; CDR3aa: CASSLGGGDNEQFF; d_gene: -; abundance: -; v_gene: TRBV7-7; j_gene: TRBJ2-1
CDR3nt: TGCGCCAGCAGCCAGAGGGGGGGAGGAGAGACCCAGTACTTC; CDR3aa: CASSQRGGGETQYF; d_gene: -; abundance: once; v_gene: TRBV5-1; j_gene: TRBJ2-5
CDR3nt: TGTGCCAGCAGCTTTACCTACAGGGGGCGAACCGGGGAGCTGTTTTTT; CDR3aa: CASSFTYRGRTGELFF; d_gene: TRBD1; abundance: medium-sized; v_gene: TRBV7-8; j_gene: TRBJ2-2
CDR3nt: TGTGCCAGCAGTCCGAGTGGGGGAGGTAACTATGGCTACACCTTC; CDR3aa: CASSPSGGGNYGYTF; d_gene: -; abundance: once; v_gene: TRBV27; j_gene: TRBJ1-2
CDR3nt: TGTGCTAGTGGTCCTGAAGGACAAGACACTTACAATGAGCAGTTCTTC; CDR3aa: CASGPEGQDTYNEQFF; d_gene: -; abundance: few; v_gene: TRBV12-5; j_gene: TRBJ2-1
CDR3nt: TGTGCCAGTAGTATGAGTCCCTACAATGAGCAGTTCTTC; CDR3aa: CASSMSPYNEQFF; d_gene: -; abundance: -; v_gene: TRBV19; j_gene: TRBJ2-1
CDR3nt: TGTGCCAGCAGGGGAGACACGGAGGTTGAAAAACTGTTTTTT; CDR3aa: CASRGDTEVEKLFF; d_gene: -; abundance: -; v_gene: TRBV6-5; j_gene: TRBJ1-4
CDR3nt: TGTGCCAGCAGTTACTCGTCGGGGGGAAAACTGTTTTTT; CDR3aa: CASSYSSGGKLFF; d_gene: -; abundance: -; v_gene: TRBV6-5; j_gene: TRBJ1-4
CDR3nt: TGTGCCAGCAGCTTAGGGAGGGGTAGCGGGGGTCCCTACGAGCAGTACTTC; CDR3aa: CASSLGRGSGGPYEQYF; d_gene: TRBD2; abundance: -; v_gene: TRBV5-6; j_gene: TRBJ2-7
CDR3nt: TGTGCCAGCAGTGAAAATAACGGGGGCACCGGGGAGCTGTTTTTT; CDR3aa: CASSENNGGTGELFF; d_gene: -; abundance: -; v_gene: TRBV6-1; j_gene: TRBJ2-2
CDR3nt: TGCGCCAGCAGCGGCGGACACAACAATGAGCAGTTCTTC; CDR3aa: CASSGGHNNEQFF; d_gene: -; abundance: -; v_gene: TRBV4-3; j_gene: TRBJ2-1
CDR3nt: TGTGCCAGCACCACCGGACAGGGGACTTCCTACGAGCAGTACTTC; CDR3aa: CASTTGQGTSYEQYF; d_gene: TRBD1; abundance: -; v_gene: TRBV2; j_gene: TRBJ2-7
CDR3nt: TGCAGTGCTAGTCTCGGGAATGAGCAGTTCTTC; CDR3aa: CSASLGNEQFF; d_gene: -; abundance: -; v_gene: TRBV20-1; j_gene: TRBJ2-1
CDR3nt: TGCGCCAGCAGCTTGGTGTCAGGGGGCGCCCCCAAAAACATTCAGTACTTC; CDR3aa: CASSLVSGGAPKNIQYF; d_gene: TRBD1; abundance: few; v_gene: TRBV5-1; j_gene: TRBJ2-4
CDR3nt: TGTGCCAGCAGCTTAGCGCGATCCGGGACTAAGATTTGGCAGTTCTTC; CDR3aa: CASSLARSGTKIWQFF; d_gene: TRBD2; abundance: -; v_gene: TRBV7-2; j_gene: TRBJ2-1
CDR3nt: TGTGCCTGGGGGGGAGGGTACAAGGACATTCAGTACTTC; CDR3aa: CAWGGGYKDIQYF; d_gene: TRBD2; abundance: -; v_gene: TRBV30; j_gene: TRBJ2-4
CDR3nt: TGTGCCAGCAGCTTGGCCGCCAGGGATAAAAACATTCAGTACTTC; CDR3aa: CASSLAARDKNIQYF; d_gene: -; abundance: few; v_gene: TRBV5-6; j_gene: TRBJ2-4
CDR3nt: TGTGCCACCAGCAGGGGGACTGTCCCTGATACGCAGTATTTT; CDR3aa: CATSRGTVPDTQYF; d_gene: -; abundance: -; v_gene: TRBV15; j_gene: TRBJ2-3
CDR3nt: TGCGCCAGCAGTGAAGGACAGGGGAGCACAGATACGCAGTATTTT; CDR3aa: CASSEGQGSTDTQYF; d_gene: TRBD1; abundance: -; v_gene: TRBV10-1; j_gene: TRBJ2-3
CDR3nt: TGTGCCAGCAGTCACACCAACTCTGGAAACACCATATATTTT; CDR3aa: CASSHTNSGNTIYF; d_gene: -; abundance: -; v_gene: TRBV6-5; j_gene: TRBJ1-3
CDR3nt: TGCAGCGTTGGGACAGGGAATAACTATGGCTACACCTTC; CDR3aa: CSVGTGNNYGYTF; d_gene: TRBD1; abundance: -; v_gene: TRBV29-1; j_gene: TRBJ1-2
CDR3nt: TGTGCCAGCAGCTTGGGGGGAGGGGCAGCCTACGAGCAGTACTTC; CDR3aa: CASSLGGGAAYEQYF; d_gene: TRBD2; abundance: -; v_gene: TRBV5-6; j_gene: TRBJ2-7
CDR3nt: TGTGCCAGCAGTCCCCGGACTAGCGGGACCGGGGAGCTGTTTTTT; CDR3aa: CASSPRTSGTGELFF; d_gene: TRBD2; abundance: -; v_gene: TRBV27; j_gene: TRBJ2-2
CDR3nt: TGTGCCAGCAGTACTTACAGGGGGAACACTGAAGCTTTCTTT; CDR3aa: CASSTYRGNTEAFF; d_gene: TRBD1; abundance: -; v_gene: TRBV2; j_gene: TRBJ1-1
CDR3nt: TGTGCCAGCAGTGAAGGGACTAGCGGAGACAATGAGCAGTTCTTC; CDR3aa: CASSEGTSGDNEQFF; d_gene: TRBD2; abundance: -; v_gene: TRBV6-4; j_gene: TRBJ2-1
CDR3nt: TGTGCCAGCAGCTTACCACCGGGACAGGGGTGGAACACTGAAGCTTTCTTT; CDR3aa: CASSLPPGQGWNTEAFF; d_gene: TRBD1; abundance: -; v_gene: TRBV7-2; j_gene: TRBJ1-1
CDR3nt: TGTGCCAGCAGCTTTAGTACAGGGGGCACCTCCTACGAGCAGTACTTC; CDR3aa: CASSFSTGGTSYEQYF; d_gene: TRBD1; abundance: once; v_gene: TRBV5-4; j_gene: TRBJ2-7
CDR3nt: TGTGCCAGCAGCCTGAAACGGTATGGCTACACCTTC; CDR3aa: CASSLKRYGYTF; d_gene: -; abundance: -; v_gene: TRBV16; j_gene: TRBJ1-2
CDR3nt: TGTGCCAGCAGTCCAGGGACTAGCAATGAGCAGTTCTTC; CDR3aa: CASSPGTSNEQFF; d_gene: TRBD2; abundance: -; v_gene: TRBV27; j_gene: TRBJ2-1